The present T cell receptor beta chain was sequenced within a study of blood T cell repertoires in COVID-19 (dated by TCRdb to between 2020 and 2021). Regarding the complete study: Samples covering the acute and convalescent phases of COVID-19 were provided by collaborators in the United States, Italy and Spain. The prospective study material was composed of cDNA or gDNA derived from T cells, B-cell-depleted T cells, or PBMCs. Deeply sampled blood TCRbeta repertoires from subjects exposed to, actively infected with, or recovered from COVID-19 were included in the dataset. The repertoires were made available in a free public database intended to serve as a resource for research on the immune response to SARS-CoV-2. The samples were drawn from the first 160 participants of the ongoing ImmuneRACE study and from 1,254 subjects provided by 6 global collaborators. Sample metadata almost always included a de-identified subject ID, COVID-19 status, age in years and sex. Where available, HLA class I and class II types were obtained from metadata supplied by the sample provider rather than from assay-based typing. The study at large found these results: The amount of clinical and demographic metadata varied by source and participant and was provided uncurated.

The sample holds one count of this clone. Its cognate antigen has yet to be identified. Within one base of it there is no much larger clone, and no base qualities were kept. One collaborating source in Seattle enrolled patients during active infection and followed them longitudinally through the course of disease. Whole blood was collected in K2EDTA tubes by collaborating institutions according to the institutions' own protocols. For TCRbeta analysis, collaborator samples were shipped as frozen whole blood, as isolated PBMCs, or as DNA extracted from either sample type. TCRbeta CDR3 regions were amplified from genomic DNA using the immunoSEQ Assay, a bias-controlled multiplex PCR. In the authors' own workflow: Within the assay, amplification of reference gene primers was used to estimate how many nucleated cells each sample contained. To quantify the absolute abundance of each unique TCRbeta CDR3 rearrangement, sequence reads were collapsed and filtered. For each sample, productive Simpson clonality was calculated as the square root of Simpson's diversity index across productive rearrangements. The table was pulled from immuneACCESS by TCRdb, which kept in-frame rearrangements only. Such tables lose some clones; where checked, under half of the loss comes from unresolved V genes, and the rest has no known cause. V and J calls and clone size come straight from that table; D and trimming were deduced from the DNA. The sample table shows a few hundred thousand clones, and around 89% are seen once. The top ten clones comprise 2% to 2.5% of the sample.

CDR3 length: 17 amino acids, cysteine to phenylalanine. Solely the CDR3 DNA is kept, with 51 bases framed from the first base. From the germline V gene, CDR1 is LGHNA and CDR2 is YNFKEQ. V is reduced by 0 bases and J by 2 bases, leaving a spacing of 14 bases between them. The sequence is built from TRBV4-2 and TRBJ1-3; the D region possibly corresponds to TRBD1 (6 bases align). The sequenced sample was peripheral blood. This sequence was found in a woman aged 60-75 years with COVID-19, enrolled during active disease. The sequenced DNA: TGTGCCAGCAGCCAAGATGGCCGAGGGGACACTGGAAACACCATATATTTT. This sequence encodes CASSQDGRGDTGNTIYF.